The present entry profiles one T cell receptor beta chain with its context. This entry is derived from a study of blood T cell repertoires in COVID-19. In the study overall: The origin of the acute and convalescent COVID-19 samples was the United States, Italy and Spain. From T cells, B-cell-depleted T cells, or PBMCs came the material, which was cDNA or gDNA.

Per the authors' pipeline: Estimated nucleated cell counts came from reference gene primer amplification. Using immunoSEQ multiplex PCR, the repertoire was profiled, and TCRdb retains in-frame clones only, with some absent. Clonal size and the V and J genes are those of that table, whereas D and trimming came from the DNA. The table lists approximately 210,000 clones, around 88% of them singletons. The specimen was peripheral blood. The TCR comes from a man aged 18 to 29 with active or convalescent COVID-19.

CDR3 in DNA: TGTGCCAGCAGGCCCCGGGACACCAGCTCCTACGAGCAGTACTTC. It is translated as CASRPRDTSSYEQYF. The chain couples TRBV27 to TRBJ2-7; maybe TRBD1 (6 bases). V dropped 6 bases and J dropped 0 bases, with 15 bases sitting between them. The CDR3 runs 15 residues. Germline CDR1 reads MNHEY; CDR2 reads SMNVEV (reference sequence).